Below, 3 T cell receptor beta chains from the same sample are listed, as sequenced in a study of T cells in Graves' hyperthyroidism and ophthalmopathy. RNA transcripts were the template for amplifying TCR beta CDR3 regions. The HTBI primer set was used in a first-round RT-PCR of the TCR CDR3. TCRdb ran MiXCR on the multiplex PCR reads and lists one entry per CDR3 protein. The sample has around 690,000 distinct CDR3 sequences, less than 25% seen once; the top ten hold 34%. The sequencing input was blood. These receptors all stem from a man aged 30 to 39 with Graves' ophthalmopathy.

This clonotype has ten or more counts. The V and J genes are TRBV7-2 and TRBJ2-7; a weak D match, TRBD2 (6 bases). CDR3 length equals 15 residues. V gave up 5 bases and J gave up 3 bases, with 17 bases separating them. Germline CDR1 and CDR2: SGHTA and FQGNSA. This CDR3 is CASSNESGVDYEQYF. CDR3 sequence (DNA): TGTGCCAGCAGCAATGAATCGGGGGTTGACTACGAGCAGTACTTC.

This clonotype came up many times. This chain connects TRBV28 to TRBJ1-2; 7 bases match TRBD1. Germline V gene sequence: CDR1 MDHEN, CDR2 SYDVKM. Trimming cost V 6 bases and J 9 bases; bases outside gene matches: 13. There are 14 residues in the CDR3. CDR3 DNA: TGTGCCAGCAGGACTGGGACAGATGGTTCCCGCTACACCTTC. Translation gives CASRTGTDGSRYTF.

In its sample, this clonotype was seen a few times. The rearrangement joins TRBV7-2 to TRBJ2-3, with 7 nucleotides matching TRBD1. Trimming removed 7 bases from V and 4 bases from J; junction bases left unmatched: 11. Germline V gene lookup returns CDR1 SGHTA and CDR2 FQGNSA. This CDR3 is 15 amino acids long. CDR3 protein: CASTRQGGWADTQYF. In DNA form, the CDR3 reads TGTGCCAGCACCAGACAGGGTGGATGGGCAGATACGCAGTATTTT.